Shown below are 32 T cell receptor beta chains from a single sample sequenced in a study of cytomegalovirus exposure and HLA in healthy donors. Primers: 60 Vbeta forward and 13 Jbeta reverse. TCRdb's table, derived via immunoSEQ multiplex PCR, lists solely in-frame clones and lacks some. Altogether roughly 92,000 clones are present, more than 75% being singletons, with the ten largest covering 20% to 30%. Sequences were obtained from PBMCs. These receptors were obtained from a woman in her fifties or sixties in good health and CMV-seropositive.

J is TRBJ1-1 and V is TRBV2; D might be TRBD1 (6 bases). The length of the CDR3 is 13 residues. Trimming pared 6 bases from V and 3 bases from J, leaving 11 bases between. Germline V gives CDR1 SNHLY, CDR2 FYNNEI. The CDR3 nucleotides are TGTGCCAGCAGCAATCCAGGGGACACTGAAGCTTTCTTT. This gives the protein CASSNPGDTEAFF. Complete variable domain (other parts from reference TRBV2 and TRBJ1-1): EPEVTQTPSHQVTQMGQEVILRCVPISNHLYFYWYRQILGQKVEFLVSFYNNEISEKSEIFDDQFSVERPDGSNFTLKIRSTKLEDSAMYFCASSNPGDTEAFFGQGTRLTVV.

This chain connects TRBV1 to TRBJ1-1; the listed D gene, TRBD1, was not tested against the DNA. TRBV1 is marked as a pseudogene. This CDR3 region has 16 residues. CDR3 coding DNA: TGCACCAGCAGCCACCGGGACAAACCTAGCAACACTGAAGCTTTCTTT. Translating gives CTSSHRDKPSNTEAFF.

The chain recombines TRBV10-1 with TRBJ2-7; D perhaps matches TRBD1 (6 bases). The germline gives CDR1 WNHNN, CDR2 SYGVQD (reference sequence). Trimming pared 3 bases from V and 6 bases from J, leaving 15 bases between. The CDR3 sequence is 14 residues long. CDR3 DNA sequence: TGCGCCAGCAGTGACCCCGACAGGTTCTGCGAGCAGTACTTC. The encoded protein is CASSDPDRFCEQYF.

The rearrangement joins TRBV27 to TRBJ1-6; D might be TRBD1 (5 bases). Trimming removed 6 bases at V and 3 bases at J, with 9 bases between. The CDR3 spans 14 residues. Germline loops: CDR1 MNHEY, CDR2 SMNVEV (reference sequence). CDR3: CASRVGGYNSPLHF. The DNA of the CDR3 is TGTGCCAGCAGAGTGGGGGGCTATAATTCACCCCTCCACTTT.

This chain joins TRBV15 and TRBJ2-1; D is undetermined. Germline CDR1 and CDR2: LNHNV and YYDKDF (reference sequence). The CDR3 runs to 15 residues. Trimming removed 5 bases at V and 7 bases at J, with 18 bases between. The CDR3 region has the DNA TGTGCCACCAGCCGAAGCCCGACCATAGCTAATGAGCAGTTCTTC. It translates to CATSRSPTIANEQFF.

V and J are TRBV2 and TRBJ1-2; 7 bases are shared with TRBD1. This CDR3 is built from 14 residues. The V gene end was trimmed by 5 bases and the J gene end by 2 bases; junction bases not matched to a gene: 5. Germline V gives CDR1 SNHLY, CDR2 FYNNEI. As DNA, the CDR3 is TGTGCCAGCAGTACGGACAGGAACAACTATGGCTACACCTTC. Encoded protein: CASSTDRNNYGYTF.

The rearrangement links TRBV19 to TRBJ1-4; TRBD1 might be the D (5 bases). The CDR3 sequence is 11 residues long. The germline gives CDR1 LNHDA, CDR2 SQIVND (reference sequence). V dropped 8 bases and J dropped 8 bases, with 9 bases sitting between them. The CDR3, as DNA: TGTGCCAGTCACGGGGGAGAAAAACTGTTTTTT. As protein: CASHGGEKLFF.

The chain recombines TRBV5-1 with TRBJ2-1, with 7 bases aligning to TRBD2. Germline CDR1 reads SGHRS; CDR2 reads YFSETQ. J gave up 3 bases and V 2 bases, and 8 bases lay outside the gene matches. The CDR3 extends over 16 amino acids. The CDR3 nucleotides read TGCGCCAGCAGCTTCACCCCCTCTAGCGGCTACAATGAGCAGTTCTTC. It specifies CASSFTPSSGYNEQFF.

CDR3 loop: CASSWASVQETQYF. CDR3 in DNA: TGTGCCAGCAGTTGGGCCAGTGTACAAGAGACCCAGTACTTC. This rearrangement joins TRBV13 to TRBJ2-5; D gene unclear. The ends were cut back, 6 bases at V and 2 bases at J, with 13 bases in the middle. This CDR3 is 14 amino acids long. Germline V lookup: CDR1 PRHDT, CDR2 FYEKMQ (reference sequence).

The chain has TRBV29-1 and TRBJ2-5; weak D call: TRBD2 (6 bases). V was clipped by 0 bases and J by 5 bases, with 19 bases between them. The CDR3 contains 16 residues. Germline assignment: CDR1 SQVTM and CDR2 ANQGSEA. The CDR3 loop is CSVEDLGLTGGETQYF. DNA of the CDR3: TGCAGCGTTGAAGACCTCGGGCTCACTGGAGGGGAGACCCAGTACTTC. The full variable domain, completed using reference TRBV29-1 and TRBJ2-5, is SAVISQKPSRDICQRGTSLTIQCQVDSQVTMMFWYRQQPGQSLTLIATANQGSEATYESGFVIDKFPISRPNLTFSTLTVSNMSPEDSSIYLCSVEDLGLTGGETQYFGPGTRLLVL.

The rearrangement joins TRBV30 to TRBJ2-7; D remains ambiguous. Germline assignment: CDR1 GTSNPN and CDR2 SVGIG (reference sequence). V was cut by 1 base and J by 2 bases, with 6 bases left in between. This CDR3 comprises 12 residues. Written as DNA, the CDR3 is TGTGCCTGGAGTGACAGTACCTACGAGCAGTACTTC. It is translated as CAWSDSTYEQYF.

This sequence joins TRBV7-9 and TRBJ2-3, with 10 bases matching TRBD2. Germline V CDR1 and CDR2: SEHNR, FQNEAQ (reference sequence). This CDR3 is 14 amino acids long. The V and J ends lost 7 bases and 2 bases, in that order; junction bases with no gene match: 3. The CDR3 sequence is CASIAGGNTDTQYF. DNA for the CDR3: TGTGCCAGCATAGCGGGAGGCAACACAGATACGCAGTATTTT.

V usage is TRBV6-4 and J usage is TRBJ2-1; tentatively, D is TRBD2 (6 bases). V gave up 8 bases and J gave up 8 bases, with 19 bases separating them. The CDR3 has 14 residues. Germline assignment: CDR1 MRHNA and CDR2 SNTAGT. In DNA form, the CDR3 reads TGTGCCAGCTCCCCGTCGGGGGTCACCGATGAGCAGTTCTTC. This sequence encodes CASSPSGVTDEQFF.

CDR3 amino acids: CAWSPPSVSTDTQYF. In DNA form, the CDR3 reads TGTGCCTGGAGTCCCCCTAGCGTTAGCACAGATACGCAGTATTTT. The V gene is TRBV30, the J gene TRBJ2-3; perhaps TRBD2 as D (6 bases). The CDR3 consists of 15 residues. Between the trimmed V and J ends, which lost 2 bases and 0 bases, there was a span of 12 bases. Germline V gene data show CDR1 as GTSNPN and CDR2 as SVGIG (reference sequence). Complete variable domain (other parts from reference TRBV30 and TRBJ2-3): SQTIHQWPATLVQPVGSPLSLECTVEGTSNPNLYWYRQAAGRGLQLLFYSVGIGQISSEVPQNLSASRPQDRQFILSSKKLLLSDSGFYLCAWSPPSVSTDTQYFGPGTRLTVL.

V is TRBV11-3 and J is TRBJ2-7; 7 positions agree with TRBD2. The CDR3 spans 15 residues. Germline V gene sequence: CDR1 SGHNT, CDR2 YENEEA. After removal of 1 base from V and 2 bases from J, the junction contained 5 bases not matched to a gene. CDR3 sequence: CASSLAGTNTYEQYV. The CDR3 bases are TGTGCCAGCAGCTTAGCGGGGACTAACACCTACGAGCAGTACGTC.

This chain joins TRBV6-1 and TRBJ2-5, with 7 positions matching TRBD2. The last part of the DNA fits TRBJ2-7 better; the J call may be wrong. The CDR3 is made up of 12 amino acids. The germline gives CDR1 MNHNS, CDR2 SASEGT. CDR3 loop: CASNERGYEQYF. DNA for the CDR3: TGTGCCAGCAATGAGCGGGGCTACGAGCAGTACTTC.

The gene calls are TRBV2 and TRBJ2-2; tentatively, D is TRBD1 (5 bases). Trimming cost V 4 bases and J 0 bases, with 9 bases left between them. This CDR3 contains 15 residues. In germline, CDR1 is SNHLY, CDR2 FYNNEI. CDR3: CASSVRAANTGELFF. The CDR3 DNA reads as TGTGCCAGCAGTGTCAGGGCGGCGAACACCGGGGAGCTGTTTTTT.

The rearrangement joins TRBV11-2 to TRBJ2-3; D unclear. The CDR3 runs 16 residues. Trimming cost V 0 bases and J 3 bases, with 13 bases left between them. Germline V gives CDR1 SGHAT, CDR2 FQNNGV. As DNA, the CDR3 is TGTGCCAGCAGCTTAGAGTCTCCTAGGCGGACAGATACGCAGTATTTT. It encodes CASSLESPRRTDTQYF.

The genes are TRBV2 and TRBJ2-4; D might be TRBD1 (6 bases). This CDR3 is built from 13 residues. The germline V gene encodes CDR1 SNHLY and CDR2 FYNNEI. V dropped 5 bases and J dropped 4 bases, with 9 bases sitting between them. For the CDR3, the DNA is TGTGCCAGCAGTAAGACAGGAAAAAACATTCAGTACTTC. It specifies CASSKTGKNIQYF.

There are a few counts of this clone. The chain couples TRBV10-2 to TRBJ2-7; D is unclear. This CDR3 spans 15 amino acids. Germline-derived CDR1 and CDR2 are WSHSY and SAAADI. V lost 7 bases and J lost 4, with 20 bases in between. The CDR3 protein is CASNELPAGRYEQYF. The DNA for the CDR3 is TGCGCCAGCAACGAGTTGCCCGCAGGCCGGTACGAGCAGTACTTC.

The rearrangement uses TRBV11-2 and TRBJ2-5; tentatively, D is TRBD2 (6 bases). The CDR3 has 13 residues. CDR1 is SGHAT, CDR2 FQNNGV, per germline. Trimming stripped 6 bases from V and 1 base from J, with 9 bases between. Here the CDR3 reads CASRRDSQETQYF. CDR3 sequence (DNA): TGTGCCAGCAGGCGGGACTCCCAAGAGACCCAGTACTTC.

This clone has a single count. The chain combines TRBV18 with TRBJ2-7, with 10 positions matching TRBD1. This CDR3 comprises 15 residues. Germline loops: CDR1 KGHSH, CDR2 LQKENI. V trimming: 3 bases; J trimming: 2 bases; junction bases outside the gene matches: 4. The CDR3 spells CASSPGTGATYEQYF. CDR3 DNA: TGTGCCAGCTCACCGGGGACAGGGGCAACCTACGAGCAGTACTTC.

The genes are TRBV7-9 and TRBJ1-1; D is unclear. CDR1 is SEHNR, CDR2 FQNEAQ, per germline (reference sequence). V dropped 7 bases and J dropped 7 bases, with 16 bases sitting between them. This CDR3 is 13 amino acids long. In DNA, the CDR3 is TGTGCCAGCATCCTTGTCCTGGGCAATGAAGCTTTCTTT. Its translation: CASILVLGNEAFF.

The CDR3 here is CASSMDRGQWQPQHF. In DNA, the CDR3 is TGTGCCAGTAGTATGGACAGGGGGCAATGGCAGCCCCAGCATTTT. The rearrangement joins TRBV19 to TRBJ1-5, with 11 positions matching TRBD1. In germline, CDR1 is LNHDA, CDR2 SQIVND (reference sequence). The V and J ends lost 3 bases and 7 bases, in that order; junction bases with no gene match: 5. The CDR3 contains 15 residues.

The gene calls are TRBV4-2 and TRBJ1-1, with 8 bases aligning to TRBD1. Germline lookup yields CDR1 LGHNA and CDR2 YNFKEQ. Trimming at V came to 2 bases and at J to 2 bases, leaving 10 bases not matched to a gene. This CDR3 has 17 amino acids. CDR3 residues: CASSQTRAGGSNTEAFF. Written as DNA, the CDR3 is TGTGCCAGCAGCCAAACCCGCGCAGGGGGCTCCAACACTGAAGCTTTCTTT.

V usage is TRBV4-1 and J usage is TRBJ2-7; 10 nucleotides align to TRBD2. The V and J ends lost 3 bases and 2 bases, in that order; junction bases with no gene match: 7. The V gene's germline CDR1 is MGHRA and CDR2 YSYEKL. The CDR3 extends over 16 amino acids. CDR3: CASSHPSSGRAYEQYF. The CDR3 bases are TGCGCCAGCAGCCACCCATCTAGCGGGAGAGCCTACGAGCAGTACTTC.

Here the CDR3 reads CASSNPGRANYGYTF. The DNA for the CDR3 is TGCGCCAGCAGCAATCCCGGGAGAGCTAACTATGGCTACACCTTC. The genes are TRBV5-1 and TRBJ1-2; the D is unclear. The germline V gene has CDR1 SGHRS and CDR2 YFSETQ. CDR3 length: 15 residues. The V gene lost 4 bases and the J gene lost 0 bases, with 13 bases spanning the gap.

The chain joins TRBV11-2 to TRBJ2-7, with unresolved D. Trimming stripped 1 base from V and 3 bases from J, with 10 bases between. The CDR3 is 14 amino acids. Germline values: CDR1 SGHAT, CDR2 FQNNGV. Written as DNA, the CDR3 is TGTGCCAGCAGCTTAGTGGCCAGTATCTACGAGCAGTACTTC. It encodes CASSLVASIYEQYF.

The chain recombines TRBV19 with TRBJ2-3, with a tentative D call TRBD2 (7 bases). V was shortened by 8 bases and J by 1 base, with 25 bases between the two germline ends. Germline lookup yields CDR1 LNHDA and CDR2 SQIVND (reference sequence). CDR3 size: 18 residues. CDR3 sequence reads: CASVGRGEGRTRTDTQYF. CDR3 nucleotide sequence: TGTGCCAGTGTTGGGAGGGGGGAGGGGCGGACCCGCACAGATACGCAGTATTTT.

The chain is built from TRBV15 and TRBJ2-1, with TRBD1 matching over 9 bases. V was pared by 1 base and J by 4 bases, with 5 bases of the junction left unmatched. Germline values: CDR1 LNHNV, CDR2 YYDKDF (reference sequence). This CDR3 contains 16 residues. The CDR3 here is CATSRGAGTGYNEQFF. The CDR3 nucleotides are TGTGCCACCAGCAGAGGCGCCGGGACAGGGTACAATGAGCAGTTCTTC.

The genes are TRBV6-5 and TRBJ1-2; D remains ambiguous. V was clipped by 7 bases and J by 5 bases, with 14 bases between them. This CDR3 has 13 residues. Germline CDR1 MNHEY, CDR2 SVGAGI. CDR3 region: CASTTGGRYGYTF. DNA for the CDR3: TGTGCCAGCACTACCGGAGGGAGGTATGGCTACACCTTC.

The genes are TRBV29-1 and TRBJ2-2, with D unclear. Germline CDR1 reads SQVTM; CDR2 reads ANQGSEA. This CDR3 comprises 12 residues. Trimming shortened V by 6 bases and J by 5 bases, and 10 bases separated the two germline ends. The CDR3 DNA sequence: TGCAGCGTCAGACATTCGACCGGGGAGCTGTTTTTT. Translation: CSVRHSTGELFF.